This record concerns one T cell receptor beta chain sequence. The antigen is unknown. V lost 5 bases to trimming and J lost 5 bases, with 11 bases between them. The CDR3 covers 13 residues. Germline assignment: CDR1 SGHTA and CDR2 FQGNSA. This sample is drawn from a study of T cell repertoires in cytomegalovirus infection. At the level of the study: Indications of both CMV infection and matching HLA type were provided by public TCR beta signatures. Study-level points and caveats: Dominating the ex vivo response were HLA-C-restricted CMV-specific TCR beta clonotypes. CMV carriers with the relevant HLA were identified by cumulative public TCR beta family frequency.

TCRdb processed the reads anew with MiXCR; each CDR3 protein has one entry. The sample lists roughly 200,000 distinct CDR3 sequences, 17% seen once, with roughly a quarter in the top ten. Sequenced: CD8+ T cells from PBMCs. This receptor was obtained from a human donor in good health (CMV status not recorded). Some clones in this sample may be carry-over from other donors' samples. This sequence joins TRBV7-2 and TRBJ2-3; a possible D gene is TRBD2 (5 bases). The CDR3 region has the DNA TGTGCCAGCAGCGTATCCCGGGGAGATACGCAGTATTTT. Protein: CASSVSRGDTQYF.